This T cell receptor (beta chain) originates from a study of blood T cells in healthy people across ages. This clonotype has only a few counts. This may be a read error, as it is one base from a much larger clone. Per germline, CDR1 SGHTA and CDR2 FQGNSA. The CDR3 has 13 residues. For the second PCR, which ran for about 6 to 11 cycles, a sample-barcoded 5' primer and a J-beta primer mix were used. At least 3 million CDR3-containing paired-end reads were obtained per sample. TCRdb ran MiXCR on the 5' RACE reads and lists one entry per CDR3 protein. The sample has 800,000 to 950,000 distinct CDR3 sequences; almost 30% are singletons. Collection of 8.5 to 10 milliliters of peripheral blood was performed for each donor. These data also featured in a second study, about T cells of mothers and their children. Per that study: Every mother produced more than 9.5 million TCR beta CDR3 reads, whereas every child provided about 3 million. An overlap that was slightly higher, though non-significant, was seen in related mother-child pairs versus unrelated pairs.

The material sequenced was blood. The chain combines TRBV7-2 with TRBJ2-6; perhaps D is TRBD1 or TRBD2 (5 bases each). This TCR came from a woman in her thirties or forties in good health. The CDR3 spells CASEPYGANVRTF. The CDR3 nucleotides read TGTGCCAGCGAACCTTACGGGGCCAACGTCCGGACTTTC.